Listed below are T cell receptor beta chains from one sample, sequenced in a study of OX40 agonist ivuxolimab in advanced cancers. The table came from immunoSEQ multiplex PCR; TCRdb's copy has only in-frame clones and leaves some out. The sample includes about 97,000 clones, roughly nine tenths of them seen just once. The sequencing here drew on CD4+ or CD8+ T cells sorted from blood, taken in a trial of the OX40 agonist ivuxolimab. Receptor source: an adult with an advanced solid tumor such as melanoma, head and neck, liver or kidney cancer. CDR3s include the opening cysteine and the closing phenylalanine or tryptophan. D genes are given only for firm matches. Part of the rows lack a size; the others show once, few, many or a class for expanded clones.

j_call v_call d_call clone_size cdr3_nt cdr3_aa
TRBJ1-1 TRBV2 . . TGTGCCAGCAGTGATCTCGGGGGCAAAGCTTTCTTT CASSDLGGKAFF
TRBJ1-1 TRBV7-7 . . TGTGCTAGCAGCTTAGTGATGAACACTGAAGCTTTCTTT CASSLVMNTEAFF
TRBJ2-1 TRBV9 TRBD2 once TGTGCCAGCAGCGATGGGACTAGCGGGACTGACTACAATGAGCAGTTCTTC CASSDGTSGTDYNEQFF
TRBJ1-1 TRBV6-5 TRBD1 . TGTGCCAGCAGATACGCAGGGGGAGCGAACACTGAAGCTTTCTTT CASRYAGGANTEAFF
TRBJ2-3 TRBV7-6 . once TGTGCCAGCAGCCGCTGGGGGGATACGCAGTATTTT CASSRWGDTQYF
TRBJ1-2 TRBV13 . . TGTGCCAGCAGCTTAGGACGTGGGATCCCCCTTGGCTACACCTTC CASSLGRGIPLGYTF
TRBJ1-4 TRBV19 . . TGTGCCAGTAGTACCCCTCAGGGACACTCGGGGGGCGATAATGAAAAACTGTTTTTT CASSTPQGHSGGDNEKLFF
TRBJ2-3 TRBV5-1 . . TGCGCCAGCAGCCTGGGACTAACAGGGGTAGTGAATACGCAGTATTTT CASSLGLTGVVNTQYF
TRBJ2-1 TRBV6-1 TRBD2 . TGTGCCAGCAAGGCTAGCGGTCTCTCCTACAATGAGCAGTTCTTC CASKASGLSYNEQFF
TRBJ2-3 TRBV7-9 . . TGTGCCAGCCGGCTGTTGGGGGGTGCTTATAGCACAGATACGCAGTATTTT CASRLLGGAYSTDTQYF
TRBJ1-1 TRBV7-8 TRBD1 . TGTGCCAGCAGCAAAACAGGGGGAGGTGTGAACACTGAAGCTTTCTTT CASSKTGGGVNTEAFF
TRBJ1-1 TRBV18 . . TGTGCCAGCTCACAAAGCCCGGGGGACACTGAAGCTTTCTTT CASSQSPGDTEAFF
TRBJ2-4 TRBV7-9 TRBD1 . TGTGCCAGCAGCTCCATCACAGGGGGCTTTGCCAAAAACATTCAGTACTTC CASSSITGGFAKNIQYF
TRBJ2-3 TRBV15 TRBD2 . TGTGCCACCAGCCGAAACAGCGGGGGTGGAGGAGATACGCAGTATTTT CATSRNSGGGGDTQYF
TRBJ2-1 TRBV10-3 TRBD1 . TGTGCCACCGGAGAGGGACAGGGGGCTTTCAATGAGCAGTTCTTC CATGEGQGAFNEQFF
TRBJ1-2 TRBV29-1 . . TGCAGCGTGGAGAAGGAGATCTATGGCTACACCTTC CSVEKEIYGYTF
TRBJ2-2 TRBV11-3 TRBD1 . TGTGCCAGCAGTTGGGACAGGGGGAACACCGGGGAGCTGTTTTTT CASSWDRGNTGELFF
TRBJ1-5 TRBV2 TRBD1 once TGTGCCACAAGCCGGACAGGGGGACGCGAGCCCCAGCATTTT CATSRTGGREPQHF
TRBJ1-4 TRBV7-9 . . TGTGCCAGCAGCTTCGACAGGCGGTGGGATAATGAAAAACTGTTTTTT CASSFDRRWDNEKLFF
TRBJ2-1 TRBV2 . . TGTGCCAGCAGTGCTGCTGCGGGGGCCCCCCGGAGGTTCTTC CASSAAAGAPRRFF
TRBJ2-3 TRBV7-9 TRBD1 few TGTGCCAGCAGCCCCGGGACAGGGTGGTATTTT CASSPGTGWYF
TRBJ2-1 TRBV11-3 TRBD2 . TGTGCCAGCAGCCCCGGGGGGTACAATGAGCAGTTCTTC CASSPGGYNEQFF
TRBJ2-7 TRBV19 . . TGTGCCAGTAGCGACCGTTCCTACGAGCAGTACTTC CASSDRSYEQYF
TRBJ1-4 TRBV11-3 . . TGTGCCAGCAGCTCCCACAGGGAGGGGGATGAAAAACTGTTTTTT CASSSHREGDEKLFF
TRBJ1-2 TRBV7-2 TRBD1 . TGTGCCAGCAGCGAAGGGACAGGGACTAACTATGGCTACACCTTC CASSEGTGTNYGYTF
TRBJ1-2 TRBV5-8 . . TGTGCCAGCAGTGGGGGCGGGGCGCAATCGGACTATGGCTACACCTTC CASSGGGAQSDYGYTF
TRBJ2-5 TRBV20-1 . . TGCAGTGCTATTGTCAAAGAGACCCAGTACTTC CSAIVKETQYF
TRBJ1-2 TRBV6-6 . once TGTGCCAGCAGAGGGACTCTCAGCCCCCCTGGCTACACCTTC CASRGTLSPPGYTF
TRBJ1-1 TRBV29-1 TRBD1 . TGCAGCGTAAACAGGGGGCACACTGAAGCTTTCTTT CSVNRGHTEAFF
TRBJ2-7 TRBV7-2 . . TGTGCCAGCAGCCTAGAGGGACCGGCCTCCTACGAGCAGTACTTC CASSLEGPASYEQYF
TRBJ1-1 TRBV6-5 . . TGTGCCAGCAGTTACTCGAGGGGCACTGAAGCTTTCTTT CASSYSRGTEAFF
TRBJ2-5 TRBV11-1 TRBD2 . TGTGCCAGCAGCTTAGCGACTAGCGGGGGGCAAGAGACCCAGTACTTC CASSLATSGGQETQYF
TRBJ2-3 TRBV6-5 TRBD2 . TGTGCCAGCAGTTACTCACCGACTAGCGGGAGAGATACGCAGTATTTT CASSYSPTSGRDTQYF
TRBJ2-3 TRBV18 TRBD2 once TGTGCCAGCTCACCCCCCACGGGGGGGCTAGATACGCAGTATTTT CASSPPTGGLDTQYF
TRBJ2-3 TRBV19 TRBD2 . TGTGCCAGTAGTATGACTAGCGGGGGGGTTAGCACAGATACGCAGTATTTT CASSMTSGGVSTDTQYF
TRBJ1-6 TRBV6-5 . . TGTGCCAGCAGTTCTCACCCTAATTCACCCCTCCACTTT CASSSHPNSPLHF
TRBJ1-5 TRBV19 . . TGTGCCAGTACCGCGCCGGGCCAGCCCCAGCATTTT CASTAPGQPQHF
TRBJ2-5 TRBV19 . . TGTGCCAGTAGTACCAGCCACCAAGAGACCCAGTACTTC CASSTSHQETQYF
TRBJ2-5 TRBV6-1 . . TGTGCCAGCAGTGACAGGGTAGACCAAGAGACCCAGTACTTC CASSDRVDQETQYF